This TCR beta chain derives from a study of blood T cell repertoires in COVID-19. Generated by immunoSEQ multiplex PCR, the TCRdb table keeps only in-frame clones and is missing some. Of 200,000 or so clones listed, around nine tenths are singletons. Participants' own reports of clinical history determined their cohort assignment. Trimming stripped 0 bases from V and 8 bases from J, with 23 bases between. This CDR3 has 17 amino acids. The V gene's germline CDR1 is SGDLS and CDR2 YYNGEE. The chain links TRBV9 to TRBJ1-2; a possible D gene is TRBD1 (6 bases). Sequenced material: PBMCs or T cells enriched from blood (not recorded which). The clonotype comes from a man aged 25-40 years who had recovered from COVID-19. The CDR3 DNA sequence: TGTGCCAGCAGCGTAGGGTTATTGAGGGGGTCGGCGGGCGGCTACACCTTC. This gives the protein CASSVGLLRGSAGGYTF.